A selection of T cell receptor beta chains follows, all from one sample in a study of blood T cell repertoires in COVID-19. Generated by immunoSEQ multiplex PCR, the TCRdb table keeps only in-frame clones and is missing some. This sample has a few hundred thousand clones, with about 89% found just once. Sequenced sample: peripheral blood. These receptors all stem from a middle-aged woman who had recovered from COVID-19. The CDR3 runs from the conserved cysteine through the conserved F or W. Each record gives: V gene, D gene, clone size, J gene, CDR3 protein, CDR3 DNA. D genes are given only for firm matches. Clone size appears in some rows only: once, few, many, or a class for an expanded clone.

TRBV6-6	-	-	TRBJ2-1	CASSYQFSGGYNEQFF	TGTGCCAGCAGTTACCAGTTTAGCGGAGGATACAATGAGCAGTTCTTC
TRBV7-6	TRBD2	-	TRBJ2-3	CASSRIEGLGGGIDTQYF	TGTGCCAGCAGCCGCATTGAGGGACTAGGGGGAGGTATAGATACGCAGTATTTT
TRBV3-1/TRBV3-2	-	-	TRBJ2-5	CASSQDSGLPLKTQYF	TGTGCCAGCAGCCAAGATAGCGGACTTCCCCTGAAGACCCAGTACTTC
TRBV30	TRBD2	-	TRBJ2-7	CAWIPKLAGPYEQYF	TGTGCCTGGATCCCAAAGTTAGCGGGGCCCTACGAGCAGTACTTC
TRBV27	TRBD2	-	TRBJ2-1	CASSLSPSGVLMEQFF	TGTGCCAGCAGTTTATCACCTAGCGGGGTTCTAATGGAGCAGTTCTTC
TRBV9	-	-	TRBJ1-2	CASSGGTPRQGYTF	TGTGCCAGCAGCGGCGGGACGCCTCGACAGGGCTACACCTTC
TRBV6-1	-	-	TRBJ2-7	CASSEAPSSSYEQYF	TGTGCCAGCAGTGAAGCTCCTAGCAGCTCCTACGAGCAGTACTTC
TRBV5-3	TRBD2	-	TRBJ2-7	CARSPGLAGTSYEQYF	TGTGCCAGAAGCCCGGGACTAGCGGGGACCTCCTACGAGCAGTACTTC
TRBV27	-	-	TRBJ2-3	CASSGAATDTQYF	TGTGCCAGCAGTGGGGCTGCCACAGATACGCAGTATTTT
TRBV11-2	TRBD1	-	TRBJ1-4	CASTPGATGFNEKLFF	TGTGCCAGCACCCCGGGGGCGACAGGGTTTAATGAAAAACTGTTTTTT
TRBV6-5	-	-	TRBJ2-3	CASSPGTDTQYF	TGTGCCAGCAGTCCCGGCACAGATACGCAGTATTTT
TRBV6-5	-	-	TRBJ1-1	CASSVVRNTEAFF	TGTGCCAGCAGCGTCGTGAGGAACACTGAAGCTTTCTTT
TRBV6-5	-	-	TRBJ1-2	CASSSIGGFGGYTF	TGTGCCAGCAGTAGCATTGGGGGGTTCGGAGGCTACACCTTC
TRBV7-2	-	-	TRBJ2-5	CASSRVGSETQYF	TGTGCCAGCAGCCGCGTCGGGTCAGAGACCCAGTACTTC
TRBV5-1	TRBD2	once	TRBJ2-5	CASSHRSGEETQYF	TGCGCCAGCAGTCACCGTAGCGGGGAAGAGACCCAGTACTTC
TRBV10-3	TRBD2	-	TRBJ2-3	CAIRAGVSDTQYF	TGTGCCATCCGGGCGGGAGTGTCGGATACGCAGTATTTT
TRBV4-2	TRBD2	-	TRBJ2-3	CASSQPSTSGRADTQYF	TGTGCCAGCAGCCAACCCTCGACTAGCGGGAGGGCAGATACGCAGTATTTT
TRBV3-1/TRBV3-2	TRBD2	-	TRBJ2-5	CASSQGVAGTETQYF	TGTGCCAGCAGCCAGGGGGTAGCGGGAACAGAGACCCAGTACTTC
TRBV7-9	TRBD2	few	TRBJ2-5	CASRVASGNTRETQYF	TGTGCCAGCAGAGTGGCGAGCGGGAATACGAGGGAGACCCAGTACTTC
TRBV2	TRBD2	-	TRBJ2-7	CASASASGRYEQYF	TGTGCCAGTGCAAGCGCTAGCGGTCGATACGAGCAGTACTTC
TRBV4-2	-	-	TRBJ2-7	CASSWAADSSYEQYF	TGTGCCAGCAGCTGGGCTGCGGACAGCTCCTACGAGCAGTACTTC
TRBV19	TRBD1	-	TRBJ1-6	CASSKRPGTGTSNSPLHF	TGTGCCAGTAGTAAACGTCCCGGGACAGGGACCAGCAATTCACCCCTCCACTTT
TRBV10-2	TRBD1	-	TRBJ1-3	CASSEGADRGMRNTIYF	TGCGCCAGCAGTGAGGGCGCCGACAGGGGGATGCGAAACACCATATATTTT
TRBV6-5	TRBD2	-	TRBJ2-1	CASRRTSGYNEQFF	TGTGCCAGCAGAAGGACTAGCGGGTACAATGAGCAGTTCTTC
TRBV3-1/TRBV3-2	-	-	TRBJ1-1	CASSPDSGTEAFF	TGTGCCAGCAGCCCCGACTCGGGCACTGAAGCTTTCTTT
TRBV10-3	TRBD1	-	TRBJ2-7	CATGQGGDEQYF	TGTGCCACCGGACAGGGTGGGGACGAGCAGTACTTC
TRBV30	-	-	TRBJ1-5	CAWSGAGTPNSNQPQHF	TGTGCCTGGAGTGGGGCCGGGACACCGAATAGCAATCAGCCCCAGCATTTT
TRBV7-2	-	-	TRBJ2-1	CASSNPGTTNEQFF	TGTGCCAGCAGCAACCCTGGGACAACCAATGAGCAGTTCTTC
TRBV12-3/TRBV12-4	-	-	TRBJ1-2	CASSLGAGFGYTF	TGTGCCAGCAGTTTAGGGGCGGGATTTGGCTACACCTTC
TRBV29-1	TRBD1	-	TRBJ1-2	CSVGGQGHGYTF	TGCAGCGTGGGGGGACAGGGCCATGGCTACACCTTC
TRBV20-1	TRBD1	-	TRBJ2-1	CSASVRTGRNEQFF	TGCAGTGCTAGTGTACGGACAGGGCGGAATGAGCAGTTCTTC
TRBV5-1	TRBD1	-	TRBJ1-3	CASSFQGAGNTIYF	TGCGCCAGCAGCTTCCAGGGGGCTGGAAACACCATATATTTT
TRBV18	TRBD1	-	TRBJ1-6	CASSIGQGLYSPLHF	TGTGCCAGCTCAATCGGACAGGGCCTTTATTCACCCCTCCACTTT
TRBV5-1	-	-	TRBJ2-3	CASSTGESTDTQYF	TGCGCCAGCAGCACCGGGGAGAGCACAGATACGCAGTATTTT
TRBV2	-	-	TRBJ2-1	CASSEGYEGEQFF	TGTGCCAGCAGTGAAGGTTACGAGGGTGAGCAGTTCTTC
TRBV10-3	TRBD1	-	TRBJ1-2	CAISPGGTAGYTF	TGTGCCATCAGTCCAGGGGGAACCGCTGGCTACACCTTC
TRBV4-1	-	-	TRBJ2-3	CASSQYMDGGTQYF	TGCGCCAGCAGCCAATATATGGACGGGGGTACGCAGTATTTT
TRBV3-1/TRBV3-2	-	-	TRBJ2-5	CASSQDHRTSWVETQYF	TGTGCCAGCAGCCAAGATCACCGCACTAGTTGGGTGGAGACCCAGTACTTC
TRBV14	TRBD2	-	TRBJ2-7	CASSAGTSGGLKQYF	TGTGCCAGCAGCGCAGGGACTAGCGGGGGCTTGAAGCAGTACTTC
TRBV4-2	-	few	TRBJ1-2	CASVDTEGPNYGYTF	TGTGCCAGCGTGGATACGGAGGGGCCCAACTATGGCTACACCTTC
TRBV11-3	-	-	TRBJ2-1	CASSLSRDYNEQFF	TGTGCCAGCAGCTTGTCCCGGGACTACAATGAGCAGTTCTTC
TRBV4-1	TRBD1	-	TRBJ2-3	CASSQEGTGSSTDTQYF	TGCGCCAGCAGCCAAGAGGGGACAGGGAGTAGCACAGATACGCAGTATTTT
TRBV5-1	TRBD1	once	TRBJ2-5	CASSPGQGQETQYF	TGCGCCAGCAGCCCGGGACAGGGACAAGAGACCCAGTACTTC
TRBV3-1/TRBV3-2	-	once	TRBJ1-4	CASSRQTATNEKLFF	TGTGCCAGCAGCCGACAGACTGCAACTAATGAAAAACTGTTTTTT
TRBV7-3	TRBD2	-	TRBJ2-3	CASSLGLAGGDTQYF	TGTGCCAGCAGCTTGGGACTAGCGGGAGGTGATACGCAGTATTTT
TRBV28	-	-	TRBJ1-2	CASSLQGYGYTF	TGTGCCAGCAGTCTTCAGGGGTATGGCTACACCTTC
TRBV14	TRBD2	-	TRBJ2-1	CASSQVGGDRYNEQFF	TGTGCCAGCAGCCAAGTCGGGGGGGACCGCTACAATGAGCAGTTCTTC
TRBV5-4	TRBD2	-	TRBJ2-1	CASSLSAVGRASYNEQFF	TGTGCCAGCAGCTTGTCGGCGGTCGGGAGGGCGTCCTACAATGAGCAGTTCTTC
TRBV9	TRBD2	-	TRBJ2-2	CASSVEAAGAPGELFF	TGTGCCAGCAGCGTAGAGGCCGCGGGAGCCCCAGGAGAGCTGTTTTTT
TRBV4-1	TRBD2	-	TRBJ2-3	CASSQEGASGKDTQYF	TGCGCCAGCAGCCAAGAGGGGGCTAGCGGGAAGGATACGCAGTATTTT
TRBV7-6	TRBD2	once	TRBJ2-3	CASSPLAGIGTDTQYF	TGTGCCAGCAGCCCACTAGCGGGAATTGGAACAGATACGCAGTATTTT
TRBV21-1	-	-	TRBJ2-7	CASSSPGKGLAGPPSLRF	TGTGCCAGCAGCAGCCCAGGTAAAGGTCTAGCGGGTCCCCCTTCCCTTCGATTC
TRBV11-3	TRBD2	-	TRBJ2-3	CASSLVSGSNADTQYF	TGTGCCAGCAGCTTAGTAAGCGGGAGTAATGCAGATACGCAGTATTTT
TRBV4-1	-	-	TRBJ2-1	CASSQEGSSGAYNEQFF	TGCGCCAGCAGCCAAGAGGGTTCCAGCGGAGCCTACAATGAGCAGTTCTTC